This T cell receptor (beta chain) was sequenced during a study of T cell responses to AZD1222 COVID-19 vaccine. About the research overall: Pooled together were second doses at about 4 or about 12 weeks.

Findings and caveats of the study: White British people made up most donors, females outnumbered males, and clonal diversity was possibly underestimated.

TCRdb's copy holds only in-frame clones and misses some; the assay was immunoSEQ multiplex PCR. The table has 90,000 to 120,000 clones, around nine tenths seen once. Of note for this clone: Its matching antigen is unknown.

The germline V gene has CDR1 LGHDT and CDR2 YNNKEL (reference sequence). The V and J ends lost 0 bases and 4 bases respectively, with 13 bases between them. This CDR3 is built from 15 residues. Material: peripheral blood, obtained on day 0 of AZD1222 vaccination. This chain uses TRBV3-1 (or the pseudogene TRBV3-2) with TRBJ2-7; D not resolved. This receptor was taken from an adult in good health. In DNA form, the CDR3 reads TGTGCCAGCAGCCAAGATATAGGCGGTGTTTACGAGCAGTACTTC. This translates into CASSQDIGGVYEQYF.